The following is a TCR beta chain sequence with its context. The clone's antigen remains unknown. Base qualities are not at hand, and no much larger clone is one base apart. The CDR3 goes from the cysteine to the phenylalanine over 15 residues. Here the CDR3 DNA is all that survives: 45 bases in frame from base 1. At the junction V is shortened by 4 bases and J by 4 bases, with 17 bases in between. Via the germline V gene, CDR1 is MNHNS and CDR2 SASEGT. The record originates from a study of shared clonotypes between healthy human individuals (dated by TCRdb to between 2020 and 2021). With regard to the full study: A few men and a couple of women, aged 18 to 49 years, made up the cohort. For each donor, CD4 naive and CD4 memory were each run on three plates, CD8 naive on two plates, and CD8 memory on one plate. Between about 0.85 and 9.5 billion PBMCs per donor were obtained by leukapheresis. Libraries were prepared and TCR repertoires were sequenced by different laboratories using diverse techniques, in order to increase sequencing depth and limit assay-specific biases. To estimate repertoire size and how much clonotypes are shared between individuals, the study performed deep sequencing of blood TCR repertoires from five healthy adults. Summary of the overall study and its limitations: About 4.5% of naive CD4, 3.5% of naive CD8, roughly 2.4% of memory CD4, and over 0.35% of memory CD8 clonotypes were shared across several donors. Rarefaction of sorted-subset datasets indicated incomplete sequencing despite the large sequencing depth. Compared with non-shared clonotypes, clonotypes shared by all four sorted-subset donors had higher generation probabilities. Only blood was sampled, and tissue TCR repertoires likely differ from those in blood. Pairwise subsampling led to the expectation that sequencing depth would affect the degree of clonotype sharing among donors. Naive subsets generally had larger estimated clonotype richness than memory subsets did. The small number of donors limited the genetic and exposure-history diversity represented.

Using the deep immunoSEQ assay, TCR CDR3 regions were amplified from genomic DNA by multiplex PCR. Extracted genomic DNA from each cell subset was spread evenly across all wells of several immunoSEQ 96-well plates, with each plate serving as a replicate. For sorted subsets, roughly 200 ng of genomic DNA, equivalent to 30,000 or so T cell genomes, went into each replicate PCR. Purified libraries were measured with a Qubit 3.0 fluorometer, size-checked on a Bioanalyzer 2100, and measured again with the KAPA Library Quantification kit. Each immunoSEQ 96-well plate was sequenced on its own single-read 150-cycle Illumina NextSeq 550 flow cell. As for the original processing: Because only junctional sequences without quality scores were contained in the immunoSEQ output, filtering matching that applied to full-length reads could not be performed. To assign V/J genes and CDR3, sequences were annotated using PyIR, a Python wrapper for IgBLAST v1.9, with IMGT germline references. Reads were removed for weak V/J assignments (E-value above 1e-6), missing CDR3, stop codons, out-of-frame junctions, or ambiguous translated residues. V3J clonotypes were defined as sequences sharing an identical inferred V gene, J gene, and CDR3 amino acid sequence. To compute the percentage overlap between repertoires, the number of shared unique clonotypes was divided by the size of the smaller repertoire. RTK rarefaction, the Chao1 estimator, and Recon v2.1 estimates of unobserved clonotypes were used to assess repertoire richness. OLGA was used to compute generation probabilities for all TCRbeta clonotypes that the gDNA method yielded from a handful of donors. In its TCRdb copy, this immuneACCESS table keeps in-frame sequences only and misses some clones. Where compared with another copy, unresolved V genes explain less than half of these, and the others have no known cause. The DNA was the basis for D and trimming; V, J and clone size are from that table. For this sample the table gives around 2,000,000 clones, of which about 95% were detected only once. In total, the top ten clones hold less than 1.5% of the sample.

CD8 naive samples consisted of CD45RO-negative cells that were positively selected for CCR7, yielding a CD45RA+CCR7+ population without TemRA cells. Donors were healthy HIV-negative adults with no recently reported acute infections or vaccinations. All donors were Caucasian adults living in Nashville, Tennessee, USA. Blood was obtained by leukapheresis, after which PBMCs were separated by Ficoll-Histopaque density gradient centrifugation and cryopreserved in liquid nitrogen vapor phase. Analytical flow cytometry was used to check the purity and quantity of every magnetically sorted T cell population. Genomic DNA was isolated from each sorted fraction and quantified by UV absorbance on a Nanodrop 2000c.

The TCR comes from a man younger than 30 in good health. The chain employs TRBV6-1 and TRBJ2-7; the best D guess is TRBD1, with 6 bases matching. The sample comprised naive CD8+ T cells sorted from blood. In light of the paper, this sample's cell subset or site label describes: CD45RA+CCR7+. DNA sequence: TGTGCCAGCAGTGTTGAGGACAGTGGAATTTACGAGCAGTACTTC. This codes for CASSVEDSGIYEQYF.